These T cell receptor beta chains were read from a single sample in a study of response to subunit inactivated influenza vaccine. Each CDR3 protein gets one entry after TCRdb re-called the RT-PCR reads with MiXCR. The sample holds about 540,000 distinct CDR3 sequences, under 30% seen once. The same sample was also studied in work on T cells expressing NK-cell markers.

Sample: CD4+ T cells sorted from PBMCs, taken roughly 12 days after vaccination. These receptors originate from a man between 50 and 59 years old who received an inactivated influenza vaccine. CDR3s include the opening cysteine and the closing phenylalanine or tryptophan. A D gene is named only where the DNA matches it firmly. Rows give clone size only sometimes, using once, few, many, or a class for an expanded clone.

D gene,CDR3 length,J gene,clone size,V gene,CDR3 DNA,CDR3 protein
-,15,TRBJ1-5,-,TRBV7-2,TGTGCCAGCAGCTATCGGAGTCAGGGCGGGCAGCCCCAGCATTTT,CASSYRSQGGQPQHF
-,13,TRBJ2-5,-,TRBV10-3,TGTGCCATCAGTGAGTCGGTGGGGCAGACCCAGTACTTC,CAISESVGQTQYF
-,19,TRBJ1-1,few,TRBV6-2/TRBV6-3,TGTGCCAGCAGTTACCCCCAAGGTCAGGGGTGGCGGGTGAACACTGAAGCTTTCTTT,CASSYPQGQGWRVNTEAFF
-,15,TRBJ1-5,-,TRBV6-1,TGTGCCAGCAGTGACCTCGGGACAACCTATCAGCCCCAGCATTTT,CASSDLGTTYQPQHF
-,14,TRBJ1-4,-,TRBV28,TGTGCCAGCAGTGGGGCTCCCGTAGATGAAAAACTGTTTTTT,CASSGAPVDEKLFF
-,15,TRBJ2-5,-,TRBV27,TGTGCCAGCAGAAGAACTCGGAACCTACAAGAGACCCAGTACTTC,CASRRTRNLQETQYF
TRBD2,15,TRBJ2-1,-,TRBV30,TGTGCCTCCTCGGGTGCGGGAGGCTCCTACAATGAGCAGTTCTTC,CASSGAGGSYNEQFF
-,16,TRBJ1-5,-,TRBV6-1,TGTGCCAGCAGTGAGTCAGGGGATTTCAGCAATCAGCCCCAGCATTTT,CASSESGDFSNQPQHF
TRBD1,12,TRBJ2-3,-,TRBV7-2,TGTGCCAGCAGCCCAGGGGGACATACGCAGTATTTT,CASSPGGHTQYF
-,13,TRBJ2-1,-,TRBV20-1,TGCAGTGCTAGACGCGACTATAACAATGAGCAGTTCTTC,CSARRDYNNEQFF
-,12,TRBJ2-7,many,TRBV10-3,TGTGCCATCAGTGTGACTAGCTACGAGCAGTACTTC,CAISVTSYEQYF
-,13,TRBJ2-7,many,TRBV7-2,TGTGCCAGCAGCCAGGACCCCCCCTACGAGCAGTACTTC,CASSQDPPYEQYF
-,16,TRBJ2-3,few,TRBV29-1,TGCAGCGTTGGTCTCGGGGGCGTACCTAGCACAGATACGCAGTATTTT,CSVGLGGVPSTDTQYF
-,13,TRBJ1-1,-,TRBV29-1,TGCAGCGTTGAGGGGTTTCAGTCCACTGAAGCTTTCTTT,CSVEGFQSTEAFF
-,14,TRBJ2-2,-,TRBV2,TGTGCCAGCAGTGTTCCACTAAACACCGGGGAGCTGTTTTTT,CASSVPLNTGELFF
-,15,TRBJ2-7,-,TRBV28,TGTGCCAGCAGCCAGAGTAATCCGGACTCCTACGAGCAGTACTTC,CASSQSNPDSYEQYF
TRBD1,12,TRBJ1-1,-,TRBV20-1,TGCAGTGCTCTCTCCGGACAGGATAAAGCTTTCTTT,CSALSGQDKAFF
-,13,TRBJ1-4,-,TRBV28,TGTGCCAGCAGTCCCTTCGATTATGAAAAACTGTTTTTT,CASSPFDYEKLFF
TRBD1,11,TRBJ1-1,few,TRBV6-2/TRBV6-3,TGTGCCAGCAGTTACGGGACAGACCCTTTCTTT,CASSYGTDPFF
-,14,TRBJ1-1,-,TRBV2,TGTGCCAGCGAGGCCCTAGACACCCACACTGAAGCTTTCTTT,CASEALDTHTEAFF
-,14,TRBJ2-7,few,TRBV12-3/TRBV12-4,TGTGCCAGCAGTTTAGCCTCCGGGGGCTACGAGCAGTACTTC,CASSLASGGYEQYF
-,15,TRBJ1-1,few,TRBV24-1,TGTGCCACCAGTGATCCGGATCGGGGGCACACTGAAGCTTTCTTT,CATSDPDRGHTEAFF
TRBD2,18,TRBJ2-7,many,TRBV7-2,TGTGCCAGCAGCTTAGCGGGGGGACTAGCGGGAGGTCACTACGAGCAGTACTTC,CASSLAGGLAGGHYEQYF
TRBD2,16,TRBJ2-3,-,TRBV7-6,TGTGCCAGCAGCTTAGCGGGACTAGCTGCGACAGATACGCAGTATTTT,CASSLAGLAATDTQYF
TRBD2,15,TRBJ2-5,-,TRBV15,TGTGCCACCAGCAGAGTAGCGGGGTACCAAGGGACCCAGTACTTC,CATSRVAGYQGTQYF
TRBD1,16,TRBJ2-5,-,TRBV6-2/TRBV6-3,TGTGCCAGCAGTCGCCGGAGACAGGGGGCTTGGGAGACCCAGTACTTC,CASSRRRQGAWETQYF
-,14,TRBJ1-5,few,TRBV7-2,TGTGCCAGCAGCTATCGGGCCGTAAATCAGCCCCAGCATTTT,CASSYRAVNQPQHF
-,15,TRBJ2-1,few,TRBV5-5,TGTGCCAGCAGCTTGGCAGCGGGACAGGTGAATGAGCAGTTCTTC,CASSLAAGQVNEQFF
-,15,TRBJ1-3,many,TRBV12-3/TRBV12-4,TGTGCCAGCAGTTTTGGACAGTACTCTGGAAACACCATATATTTT,CASSFGQYSGNTIYF
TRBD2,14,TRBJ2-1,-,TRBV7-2,TGTGCCAGCAGCTATGCGGGAGGACGGAATGAGCAGTTCTTC,CASSYAGGRNEQFF
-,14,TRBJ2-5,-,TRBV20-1,TGCAGTGCTAGAGTCGGGTTAGGAGGAGAGACCCAGTACTTC,CSARVGLGGETQYF
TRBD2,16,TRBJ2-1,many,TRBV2,TGTGCCAGCACCGGACTAGCGGTAACCTCCTACAATGAGCAGTTCTTC,CASTGLAVTSYNEQFF
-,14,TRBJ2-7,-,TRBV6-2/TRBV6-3,TGTGCCAGCAGCCCCAACCCGGGGCCCTACGAGCAGTACTTC,CASSPNPGPYEQYF